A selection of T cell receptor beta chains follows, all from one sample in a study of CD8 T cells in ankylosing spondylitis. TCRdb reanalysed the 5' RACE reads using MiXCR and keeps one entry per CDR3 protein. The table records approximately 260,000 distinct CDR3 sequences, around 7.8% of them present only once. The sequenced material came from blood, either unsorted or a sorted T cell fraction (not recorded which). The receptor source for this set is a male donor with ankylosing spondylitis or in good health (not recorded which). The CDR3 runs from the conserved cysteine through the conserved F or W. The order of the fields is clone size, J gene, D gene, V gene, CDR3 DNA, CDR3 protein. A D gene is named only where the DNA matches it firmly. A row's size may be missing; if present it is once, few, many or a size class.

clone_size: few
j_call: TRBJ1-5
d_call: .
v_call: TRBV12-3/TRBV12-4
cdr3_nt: TGTGCCAGCAGCCTGGGCCGGGACAGCAATCAGCCCCAGCATTTT
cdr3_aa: CASSLGRDSNQPQHF

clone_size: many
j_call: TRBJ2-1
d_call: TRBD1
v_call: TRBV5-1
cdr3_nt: TGCGCCAGCAGCTCTGGGACAGCATACGATGAGCAGTTCTTC
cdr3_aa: CASSSGTAYDEQFF

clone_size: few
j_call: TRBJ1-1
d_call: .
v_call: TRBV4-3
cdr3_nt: TGCGCCAGCAGCCAAGCCCCGTCGGGAATGAACACTGAAGCTTTCTTT
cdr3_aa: CASSQAPSGMNTEAFF

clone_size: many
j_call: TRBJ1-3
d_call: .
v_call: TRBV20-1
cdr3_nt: TGCAGTGCATTGGGGAGGGGAAACACCATATATTTT
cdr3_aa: CSALGRGNTIYF

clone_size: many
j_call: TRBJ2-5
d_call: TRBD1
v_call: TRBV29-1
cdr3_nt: TGCAGCGGCTCGGGACAGCAAGAGACCCAGTACTTC
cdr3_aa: CSGSGQQETQYF

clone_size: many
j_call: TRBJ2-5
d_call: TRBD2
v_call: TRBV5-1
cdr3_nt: TGCGCCAGCAGCTTCCCGGCTAGCGGCCAAGAGACCCAGTACTTC
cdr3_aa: CASSFPASGQETQYF

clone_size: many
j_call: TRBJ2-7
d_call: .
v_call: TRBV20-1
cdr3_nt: TGCAGTGCTAGTGTAGCGAAGCTCTACGAGCAGTACTTC
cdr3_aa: CSASVAKLYEQYF

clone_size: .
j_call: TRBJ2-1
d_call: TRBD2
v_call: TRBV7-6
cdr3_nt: TGTGCCAGCAGCTTAGCTGGGAGCGGGAGCTCCTACAATGAGCAGTTCTTC
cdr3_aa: CASSLAGSGSSYNEQFF

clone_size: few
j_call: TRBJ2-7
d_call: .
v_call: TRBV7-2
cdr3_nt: TGTGCCAGCAGCCCAACAGGGGGGGTCTACGAGCAGTACTTC
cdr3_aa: CASSPTGGVYEQYF

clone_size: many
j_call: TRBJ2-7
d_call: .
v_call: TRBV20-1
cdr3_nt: TGCAGTGCCCAAAGCCCTGCCCTAGGGGTATGCTACGAGCAGTACTTC
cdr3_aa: CSAQSPALGVCYEQYF

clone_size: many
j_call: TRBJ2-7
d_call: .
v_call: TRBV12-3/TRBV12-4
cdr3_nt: TGTGCCAGCAGTTTAACCCGTAACGAGCAGTACTTC
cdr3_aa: CASSLTRNEQYF

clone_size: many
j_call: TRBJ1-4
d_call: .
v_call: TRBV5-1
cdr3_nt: TGCGCCACCGGTGGGGAGGATGAAAAACTGTTTTTT
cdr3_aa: CATGGEDEKLFF

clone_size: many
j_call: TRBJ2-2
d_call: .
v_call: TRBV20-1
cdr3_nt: TGCAGTGCTAGAGTGAGGACAATGAACACCGGGGAGCTGTTTTTT
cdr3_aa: CSARVRTMNTGELFF

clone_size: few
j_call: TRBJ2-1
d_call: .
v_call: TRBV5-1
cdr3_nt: TGCGCCAGAAGCTACGAACGGACCTACAATGAGCAGTTCTTC
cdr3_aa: CARSYERTYNEQFF

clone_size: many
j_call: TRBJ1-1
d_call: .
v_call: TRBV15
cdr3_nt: TGTGCCACCAGGAGAGGGGGGGGGAACACTGAAGCTTTCTTT
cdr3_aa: CATRRGGGNTEAFF

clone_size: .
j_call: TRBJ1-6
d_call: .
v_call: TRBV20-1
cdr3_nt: TGCAGTGCCAGAGCCGGCGTAAAAAGGGATTCACCCCTCCACTTT
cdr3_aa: CSARAGVKRDSPLHF

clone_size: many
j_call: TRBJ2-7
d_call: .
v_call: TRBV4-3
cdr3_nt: TGCGCCAGCAGCCAAGGTGGGTTCTACGAGCAGTACTTC
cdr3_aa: CASSQGGFYEQYF

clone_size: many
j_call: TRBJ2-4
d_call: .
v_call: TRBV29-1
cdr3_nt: TGCAGCGTACTAGCCAAAAACATTCAGTACTTC
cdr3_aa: CSVLAKNIQYF

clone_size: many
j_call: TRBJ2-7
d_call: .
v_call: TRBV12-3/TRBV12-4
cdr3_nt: TGTGCCAGCAGTCGTCCTGGTATCCTAGTCGAGCAGTACTTC
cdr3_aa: CASSRPGILVEQYF

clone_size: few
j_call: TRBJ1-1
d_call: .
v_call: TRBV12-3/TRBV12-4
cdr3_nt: TGTGCCAGCAGCCCCCAGGGAGGGGCCCCGAGGAACACTGAAGCTTTCTTT
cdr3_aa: CASSPQGGAPRNTEAFF

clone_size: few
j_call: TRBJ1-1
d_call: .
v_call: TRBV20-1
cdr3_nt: TGCAGTGCTAGTAGGATTCAGGAACTCACTGAAGCTTTCTTT
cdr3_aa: CSASRIQELTEAFF

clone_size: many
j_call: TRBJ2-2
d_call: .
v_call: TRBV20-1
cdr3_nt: TGCAGTGCTAGAGATCCTGTAGTCCCCACCGGGGAGCTGTTTTTT
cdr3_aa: CSARDPVVPTGELFF

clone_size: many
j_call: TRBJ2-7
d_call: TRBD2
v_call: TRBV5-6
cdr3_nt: TGTGCCAGCAGCCTCATGACTAGCGGGTTGTCCTACGAGCAGTACTTC
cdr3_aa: CASSLMTSGLSYEQYF

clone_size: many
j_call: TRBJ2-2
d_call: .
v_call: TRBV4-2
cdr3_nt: TGTGCCAGCAGCGTGCCCGAACGCCCGGGGGAGCTGTTTTTT
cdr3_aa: CASSVPERPGELFF

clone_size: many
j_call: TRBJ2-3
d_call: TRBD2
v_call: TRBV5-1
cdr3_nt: TGCGCCAGCAGCTTGAGCGGGAGGGCAGATACGCAGTATTTT
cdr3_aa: CASSLSGRADTQYF

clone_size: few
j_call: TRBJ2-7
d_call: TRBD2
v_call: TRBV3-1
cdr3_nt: TGTGCCAGCAGCCGTTCGGGACTAGCCGGCGAGCAGTACTTC
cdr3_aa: CASSRSGLAGEQYF

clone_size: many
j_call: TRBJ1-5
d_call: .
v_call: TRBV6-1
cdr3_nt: TGTGCCAGCAGTCTGGACAGATATCAGCCCCAGCATTTT
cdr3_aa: CASSLDRYQPQHF

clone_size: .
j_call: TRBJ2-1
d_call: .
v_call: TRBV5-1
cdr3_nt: TGCGCCAGCAGCTTGGCCCAGTTGTCCAGTACATTCTCGTATGAGCAGTTCTTC
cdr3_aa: CASSLAQLSSTFSYEQFF

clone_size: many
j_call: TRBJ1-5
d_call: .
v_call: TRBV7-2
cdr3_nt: TGTGCCAGCAGCCTTACCGGGGGGTTTGGCAATCAGCCCCAGCATTTT
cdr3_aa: CASSLTGGFGNQPQHF

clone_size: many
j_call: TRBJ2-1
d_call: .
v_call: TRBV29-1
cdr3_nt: TGCAGCGTTCTACTACGGGGTTATGAGCAGTTCTTC
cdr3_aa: CSVLLRGYEQFF

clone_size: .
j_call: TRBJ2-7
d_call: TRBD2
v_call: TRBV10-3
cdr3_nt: TGTGCCATCAGTGAGGCTGCGGGGGGACCTAATAGAGAGGAGCAGTACTTC
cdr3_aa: CAISEAAGGPNREEQYF

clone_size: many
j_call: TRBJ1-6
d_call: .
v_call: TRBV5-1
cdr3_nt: TGCGCCAGCAGCTTGGTAGGGGAGGACTCACCCCTCCACTTT
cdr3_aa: CASSLVGEDSPLHF

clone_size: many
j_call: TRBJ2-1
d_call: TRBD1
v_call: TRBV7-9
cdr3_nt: TGTGCCAGCAGCTGGACAGGGATTGAGCAGTTCTTC
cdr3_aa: CASSWTGIEQFF

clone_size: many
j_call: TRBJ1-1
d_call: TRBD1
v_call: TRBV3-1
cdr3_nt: TGTGCCAGCAGCCGCGGGACAGGGTGGTTCTTT
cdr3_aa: CASSRGTGWFF

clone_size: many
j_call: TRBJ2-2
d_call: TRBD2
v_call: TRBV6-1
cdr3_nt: TGTGCCAGCAGTCCCCTCGGGGGGTCGAACACCGGGGAGCTGTTTTTT
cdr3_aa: CASSPLGGSNTGELFF

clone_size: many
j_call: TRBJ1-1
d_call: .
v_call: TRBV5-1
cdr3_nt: TGCGCCAGCAGCCCCTCGGGGGAGTACACTGAAGCTTTCTTT
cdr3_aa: CASSPSGEYTEAFF

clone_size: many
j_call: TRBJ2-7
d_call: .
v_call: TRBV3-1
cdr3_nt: TGTGCCAGCAGCCAAGTTAACAGATCCTACGAGCAGTACTTC
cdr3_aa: CASSQVNRSYEQYF